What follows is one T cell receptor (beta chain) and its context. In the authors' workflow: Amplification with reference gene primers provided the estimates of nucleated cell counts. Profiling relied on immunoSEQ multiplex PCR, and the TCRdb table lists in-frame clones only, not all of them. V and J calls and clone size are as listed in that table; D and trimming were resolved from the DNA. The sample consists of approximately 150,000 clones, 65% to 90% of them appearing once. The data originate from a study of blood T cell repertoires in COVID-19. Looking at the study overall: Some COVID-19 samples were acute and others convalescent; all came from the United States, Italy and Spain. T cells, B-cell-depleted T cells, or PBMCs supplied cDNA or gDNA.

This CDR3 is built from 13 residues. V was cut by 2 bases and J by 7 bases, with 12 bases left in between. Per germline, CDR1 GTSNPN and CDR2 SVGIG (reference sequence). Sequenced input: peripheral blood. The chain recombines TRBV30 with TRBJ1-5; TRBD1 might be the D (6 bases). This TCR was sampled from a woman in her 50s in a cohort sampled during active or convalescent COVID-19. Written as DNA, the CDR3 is TGTGCCTGGAGTTATGGGGGCAGGCAGCCCCAGCATTTT. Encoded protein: CAWSYGGRQPQHF.